The rows below give T cell receptor beta chains drawn from one sample of a study of identical twins. One entry per CDR3 protein, called by TCRdb with MiXCR from the 5' RACE reads. The sample carries hundreds of thousands of distinct CDR3 sequences, around 8.3% recorded once. This sample was also put to use in a study of yellow fever vaccine responses in identical twins.

The specimen sequenced was PBMCs. The receptors derive from a woman between 18 and 29 years old in good health. Each CDR3 is given with its conserved first and last residue. A D gene is named only where the DNA matches it firmly. A clone size is listed for some rows: how often the clone was seen (once, few, many), or a class if it is expanded.

j_call clone_size d_call v_call cdr3_aa cdr3_nt
TRBJ2-1 few NA TRBV6-5 CASSYGEGGQQFF TGTGCCAGCAGTTACGGCGAGGGGGGGCAGCAGTTCTTC
TRBJ2-7 NA TRBD2 TRBV20-1 CSAELTSGFYEQYF TGCAGTGCTGAATTGACTAGCGGTTTTTACGAGCAGTACTTC
TRBJ2-1 NA TRBD1 TRBV9 CASSVAGQGGNEQFF TGTGCCAGCAGCGTAGCTGGACAGGGTGGCAATGAGCAGTTCTTC
TRBJ2-1 few TRBD2 TRBV6-1 CASRPGTRGGLNEQFF TGTGCCAGCAGGCCCGGGACTAGAGGGGGTTTGAATGAGCAGTTCTTC
TRBJ2-7 NA TRBD2 TRBV20-1 CSARGTSGEKLYEQYF TGCAGTGCTAGAGGGACTAGCGGGGAGAAATTATACGAGCAGTACTTC
TRBJ1-1 many TRBD1 TRBV12-3/TRBV12-4 CASSRNRGLNTEAFF TGTGCCAGCAGCCGGAACAGGGGGCTGAACACTGAAGCTTTCTTT
TRBJ2-1 NA NA TRBV11-2 CASSLVIFRGHWINEQFF TGTGCCAGCAGCTTAGTGATCTTTAGGGGACACTGGATAAATGAGCAGTTCTTC
TRBJ1-1 many NA TRBV7-9 CASNQEYGGMNTEAFF TGTGCCAGCAACCAAGAATACGGAGGGATGAACACTGAAGCTTTCTTT
TRBJ2-5 few TRBD2 TRBV10-1 CASSESRSGGDQETQYF TGCGCCAGCAGTGAGTCGAGGAGCGGGGGGGACCAAGAGACCCAGTACTTC
TRBJ2-3 few NA TRBV7-9 CASSLLGASKDTQYF TGTGCCAGCAGCTTATTGGGGGCTAGTAAAGATACGCAGTATTTT
TRBJ2-5 many NA TRBV5-6 CASSLVATQETQYF TGTGCCAGCAGCTTGGTCGCAACTCAAGAGACCCAGTACTTC
TRBJ1-2 many NA TRBV6-2/TRBV6-3 CASRPTAIYGYTF TGTGCCAGCAGACCAACAGCCATCTATGGCTACACCTTC
TRBJ1-2 few NA TRBV20-1 CSARDHSYGYTF TGCAGTGCTAGAGATCACAGTTATGGCTACACCTTC
TRBJ2-2 NA NA TRBV2 CASSEASRVTGELFF TGTGCCAGCAGTGAAGCGTCTCGGGTCACCGGGGAGCTGTTTTTT
TRBJ1-1 NA NA TRBV12-3/TRBV12-4 CASSYGGWGEAFF TGTGCCAGCAGTTACGGGGGCTGGGGTGAAGCTTTCTTT
TRBJ2-1 many NA TRBV29-1 CSVEGELYSGNEQFF TGCAGCGTTGAAGGCGAGTTATATTCGGGGAATGAGCAGTTCTTC
TRBJ2-1 few TRBD2 TRBV10-3 CAITRDAGGINEQFF TGTGCCATCACCAGAGATGCGGGGGGTATCAATGAGCAGTTCTTC
TRBJ1-6 NA NA TRBV12-3/TRBV12-4 CASKPAGAAGSNSPLHF TGTGCCAGCAAGCCGGCGGGGGCGGCAGGCTCTAATTCACCCCTCCACTTT
TRBJ2-1 few TRBD2 TRBV24-1 CATSGTSGSILDNEQFF TGTGCCACCAGTGGGACTAGCGGGAGCATACTGGACAATGAGCAGTTCTTC
TRBJ2-3 many NA TRBV6-2/TRBV6-3 CASSLGLASDTQYF TGTGCCAGCAGCCTGGGCCTAGCGTCAGATACGCAGTATTTT
TRBJ2-5 few NA TRBV18 CASSPQREETQYF TGTGCCAGCTCACCACAACGCGAAGAGACCCAGTACTTC
TRBJ2-2 few NA TRBV7-2 CASNPGRVPQNTGELFF TGTGCCAGCAACCCCGGGCGGGTCCCCCAAAACACCGGGGAGCTGTTTTTT
TRBJ2-5 few TRBD2 TRBV7-2 CASSSSGGDETQYF TGTGCCAGCAGCTCTAGCGGGGGGGATGAGACCCAGTACTTC
TRBJ2-1 NA TRBD2 TRBV25-1 CASSARRLAGAYNEQFF TGTGCCAGCAGTGCCCGGCGACTAGCGGGAGCCTACAATGAGCAGTTCTTC
TRBJ2-7 many NA TRBV4-2 CASSQERRDYEQYF TGTGCCAGCAGCCAAGAGAGGAGGGACTACGAGCAGTACTTC
TRBJ2-5 NA TRBD1 TRBV5-1 CASSPWTGKLLGLAGETQYF TGCGCCAGCAGCCCATGGACAGGGAAGCTCCTAGGTCTGGCAGGGGAGACCCAGTACTTC
TRBJ2-7 few NA TRBV6-5 CASRYDGQTYEQYF TGTGCCAGCAGATACGACGGACAGACCTACGAGCAGTACTTC
TRBJ2-1 few NA TRBV7-2 CASGQLRLTHEQFF TGTGCCAGCGGCCAGCTCCGTTTGACCCATGAGCAGTTCTTC
TRBJ2-1 few NA TRBV18 CASSPPRSGSNEQFF TGTGCCAGCTCACCACCAAGGAGTGGTTCGAATGAGCAGTTCTTC
TRBJ2-5 few NA TRBV15 CATSRDSGGKETQYF TGTGCCACCAGCAGAGATTCCGGGGGAAAAGAGACCCAGTACTTC
TRBJ2-3 NA NA TRBV24-1 CATSDVSADTQYF TGTGCCACCAGTGATGTAAGCGCAGATACGCAGTATTTT
TRBJ2-1 NA TRBD1 TRBV7-6 CASSPRDSNNEQFF TGTGCCAGCAGCCCAAGGGACAGTAACAATGAGCAGTTCTTC
TRBJ2-5 NA TRBD2 TRBV29-1 CSVDSAGGSQETQYF TGCAGCGTTGATAGTGCGGGGGGATCTCAAGAGACCCAGTACTTC
TRBJ2-2 many TRBD1 TRBV27 CASSHRGGELFF TGTGCCAGCAGTCACAGGGGTGGGGAGCTGTTTTTT
TRBJ1-1 few TRBD1 TRBV2 CASNPQGANTEAFF TGTGCCAGCAATCCACAGGGGGCGAACACTGAAGCTTTCTTT
TRBJ2-6 once NA TRBV4-2 CASSQGRGAGANVLTF TGTGCCAGCAGCCAGGGAAGGGGGGCCGGGGCCAACGTCCTGACTTTC
TRBJ2-5 NA TRBD2 TRBV18 CASSPIDGGDQETQYF TGTGCCAGCTCACCAATAGACGGGGGGGACCAAGAGACCCAGTACTTC
TRBJ2-1 NA TRBD2 TRBV12-5 CASGLVISGSLGEQFF TGTGCTAGTGGTTTGGTAATAAGCGGGAGTCTTGGTGAGCAGTTCTTC
TRBJ2-1 few TRBD2 TRBV19 CASSISGGTKAEQFF TGTGCCAGTAGTATATCTGGTGGGACTAAGGCTGAGCAGTTCTTC
TRBJ2-3 NA NA TRBV9 CASSVVSRTTITDTQYF TGTGCCAGCAGCGTAGTATCCCGGACAACGATAACAGATACGCAGTATTTT
TRBJ2-3 few TRBD2 TRBV12-3/TRBV12-4 CASSGTSGRAPTDTQYF TGTGCCAGCAGCGGGACTAGCGGGAGGGCCCCCACAGATACGCAGTATTTT
TRBJ2-7 NA TRBD1 TRBV24-1 CATSDPGQPRVYF TGTGCCACCAGTGATCCGGGACAGCCTAGGGTCTACTTC
TRBJ1-2 NA TRBD1 TRBV29-1 CSVELGQGTGGYTF TGCAGCGTTGAACTGGGACAGGGGACGGGCGGCTACACCTTC
TRBJ2-3 few NA TRBV6-1 CASSASELSTDTQYF TGTGCCAGCAGTGCTAGCGAGCTGAGCACAGATACGCAGTATTTT
TRBJ2-7 few NA TRBV20-1 CSARDLSGPSYEQYF TGCAGTGCTAGAGATCTTTCGGGCCCCTCCTACGAGCAGTACTTC
TRBJ1-1 NA NA TRBV29-1 CSQIPFMNTEAFF TGCAGCCAAATCCCCTTTATGAACACTGAAGCTTTCTTT
TRBJ1-2 few TRBD1 TRBV19 CASSVTGGADYGYTF TGTGCCAGTAGTGTCACAGGGGGCGCGGACTATGGCTACACCTTC
TRBJ2-7 NA TRBD2 TRBV4-2 CASSQVSGGTPLYEQYF TGTGCCAGCAGCCAAGTATCGGGGGGTACTCCGCTCTACGAGCAGTACTTC
TRBJ2-7 few TRBD2 TRBV27 CASSLRAGTSGRGYF TGTGCCAGCAGTTTAAGGGCCGGGACTAGCGGGAGAGGGTACTTC
TRBJ2-7 few NA TRBV21-1 CASRRDFQYF TGTGCCAGCAGGCGGGACTTTCAGTACTTC
TRBJ2-3 many NA TRBV12-3/TRBV12-4 CASRPEWEDTQYF TGTGCCAGCAGGCCAGAGTGGGAGGATACGCAGTATTTT
TRBJ2-3 many NA TRBV4-3 CASSQDLERARTDTQYF TGCGCCAGCAGCCAAGATCTGGAGCGGGCACGCACAGATACGCAGTATTTT